This TCR beta chain is from a study of identical twins. Germline V gene lookup returns CDR1 SQVTM and CDR2 ANQGSEA. The germline V and J ends were trimmed by 0 bases and 6 bases, with 14 bases remaining between them. The CDR3 is 14 residues long. TCRdb itself ran the 5' RACE reads through MiXCR, one entry per CDR3 protein. The data hold hundreds of thousands of distinct CDR3 sequences, with 5.5% to 6.5% observed a single time. The chain carries TRBV29-1 and TRBJ1-2, with D perhaps matching TRBD1 (6 bases). Sequenced sample: naive T cells sorted from blood. This sequence originates from a man aged 18 to 35 in good health. The CDR3 region is CSVEDLQGRNGYTF. The DNA for the CDR3 is TGCAGCGTTGAAGATCTGCAGGGGCGTAATGGCTACACCTTC.